This passage covers 21 T cell receptor beta chains from one sample sequenced in a study of cytomegalovirus exposure and HLA in healthy donors. In the PCR, 60 Vbeta and 13 Jbeta primers were used. Sequencing used immunoSEQ multiplex PCR; TCRdb keeps in-frame clones, though not all of them. The sample lists 130,000 or so clones, about 81% occurring once. What was sequenced was PBMCs. The source of these receptors is a woman between 50 and 59 years old in good health and CMV-seropositive.

The genes are TRBV7-3 and TRBJ1-4; D might be TRBD1 (5 bases). CDR1 is SGHTA, CDR2 FQGTGA, per germline. The germline V and J ends were trimmed by 5 bases and 0 bases, with 22 bases remaining between them. This CDR3 contains 19 residues. The DNA of the CDR3 is TGTGCCAGCAGCGAAGGGCGGGACGGGAGCCCTGCAACTAATGAAAAACTGTTTTTT. Translating it yields CASSEGRDGSPATNEKLFF.

This sequence joins TRBV5-5 and TRBJ2-1; possible D gene TRBD1, 6 bases. The ends were cut back, 4 bases at V and 0 bases at J, with 17 bases in the middle. The CDR3 has 17 amino acids. Looked up from germline, CDR1 is SGHKS and CDR2 is YYEKEE (reference sequence). The CDR3 here is CASSAARTASSYNEQFF. The CDR3 DNA reads TGTGCCAGCAGCGCCGCTAGGACAGCTAGCTCCTACAATGAGCAGTTCTTC.

This chain connects TRBV6-1 to TRBJ1-1; D perhaps matches TRBD1 (5 bases). V was clipped by 3 bases and J by 2 bases, with 10 bases between them. Germline assignment: CDR1 MNHNS and CDR2 SASEGT. The CDR3 length is 14 residues. CDR3 amino acids: CASSEGGPNTEAFF. The CDR3 coding sequence is TGTGCCAGCAGTGAGGGGGGACCAAACACTGAAGCTTTCTTT.

The chain combines TRBV7-3 with TRBJ2-1, with 8 bases identical to TRBD2. The CDR3 length is 15 residues. V lost 2 bases to trimming and J lost 6 bases; unmatched junction nucleotides: 6. Germline assignment: CDR1 SGHTA and CDR2 FQGTGA. This CDR3 is CASSLRGGRLNEQFF. The CDR3 DNA sequence: TGTGCCAGCAGCTTACGCGGGGGGCGCCTCAATGAGCAGTTCTTC.

The rearrangement uses TRBV5-4 and TRBJ1-2; D might be TRBD1 (5 bases). V gave up 1 base and J gave up 3 bases, with 10 bases separating them. The germline V gene encodes CDR1 SGHNT and CDR2 YYREEE (reference sequence). This CDR3 region has 14 residues. The CDR3 protein is CASSLPRGDYGYTF. The DNA for the CDR3 is TGTGCCAGCAGCTTGCCACGGGGGGACTATGGCTACACCTTC.

This clone was seen more than once but under ten times. CDR3 sequence reads: CASSRLADSTDTQYF. The CDR3 nucleotides are TGTGCCAGCAGTCGACTAGCGGACAGCACAGATACGCAGTATTTT. The rearrangement links TRBV28 to TRBJ2-3; the match to TRBD2 covers 9 bases. Germline values: CDR1 MDHEN, CDR2 SYDVKM. The CDR3 covers 15 residues. V shed 5 bases and J 0 bases; nucleotides not matched to a gene: 3.

This chain connects TRBV30 to TRBJ1-4; 8 positions agree with TRBD1. The CDR3 loop spans 15 amino acids. Germline assignment: CDR1 GTSNPN and CDR2 SVGIG (reference sequence). The ends lost 1 base at V and 7 bases at J; junction bases unmatched: 8. CDR3 residues: CAWSASRTGSEKLFF. DNA of the CDR3: TGTGCCTGGAGTGCCAGCCGGACAGGGTCTGAAAAACTGTTTTTT.

The chain combines TRBV6-6 with TRBJ1-5; 9 nucleotides agree with TRBD1. The germline V gene has CDR1 MNHNY and CDR2 SVGAGI (reference sequence). There are 15 residues in the CDR3. V was pared by 7 bases and J by 4 bases, with 8 bases of the junction left unmatched. The CDR3 loop reads CASKLRDRENQPQHF. CDR3 nucleotides: TGTGCCAGCAAGCTCCGGGACAGGGAAAATCAGCCCCAGCATTTT.

Turning to this clone: The junction shows a germline mismatch at one end, possibly a read error. This chain links TRBV7-7 with TRBJ2-1, with 9 nucleotides matching TRBD2. CDR3 length: 15 residues. Germline CDR1 is SSHAT and CDR2 is FNYEAQ (reference sequence). DNA of the CDR3: TGTGCTAGCAGCTTAGGCGGGGGGGCCGGCAATGAGCAGTTCTTC. Residues: CASSLGGGAGNEQFF.

This clone has just one count. The V and J genes are TRBV5-6 and TRBJ1-2; TRBD1 aligns across 7 bases. The CDR3 length is 15 residues. The germline CDR1 and CDR2 sequences are SGHDT and YYEEEE. Trimming at V came to 3 bases and at J to 4 bases, leaving 9 bases not matched to a gene. The CDR3: CASSSGTANFYGYTF. The CDR3 bases are TGTGCCAGCAGCTCGGGGACAGCCAATTTCTATGGCTACACCTTC.

The chain carries TRBV2 and TRBJ2-3, with 12 nucleotides matching TRBD2. CDR3 length equals 15 residues. V shed 7 bases, J shed 4 bases, and the junction held 6 bases outside the gene matches. Germline-derived CDR1 and CDR2 are SNHLY and FYNNEI. The CDR3 DNA reads as TGTGCCAGCACCATGACTAGCGGGGGCCCAGATACGCAGTATTTT. Protein sequence: CASTMTSGGPDTQYF.

The chain recombines TRBV9 with TRBJ2-1; 11 nucleotides match TRBD2. V dropped 5 bases and J dropped 3; count of bases not matched to a gene: 4. Germline V gene sequence: CDR1 SGDLS, CDR2 YYNGEE. This CDR3 contains 15 residues. The CDR3 DNA sequence: TGTGCCAGCAGACCGGGACTAGCGGACTACAATGAGCAGTTCTTC. As protein: CASRPGLADYNEQFF.

The chain carries TRBV27 and TRBJ2-1; TRBD1 agrees at 7 bases. With 4 bases clipped from V and 4 bases from J, the junction kept 7 bases outside the gene matches. Germline CDR1 reads MNHEY; CDR2 reads SMNVEV (reference sequence). This CDR3 is built from 15 residues. The CDR3 region is CASSSRGTAYNEQFF. CDR3 in DNA: TGTGCCAGCAGTTCAAGAGGGACAGCGTACAATGAGCAGTTCTTC.

This chain joins TRBV9 and TRBJ2-2, with 7 bases matching TRBD1. The CDR3 extends over 14 amino acids. The V segment lost 3 bases and the J segment 6 bases; nucleotides outside the gene matches: 5. Looked up from germline, CDR1 is SGDLS and CDR2 is YYNGEE. The CDR3 DNA is TGTGCCAGCAGCGCCTTGACAGGGTCCGGGGAGCTGTTTTTT. Amino acids: CASSALTGSGELFF.

This clone was seen more than once but under ten times. For the CDR3, the DNA is TGTGCCAGCAGTGAATGGCACAGTCCCTACGAGCAGTACTTC. This codes for CASSEWHSPYEQYF. The chain couples TRBV2 to TRBJ2-7; D gene ambiguous. The length of the CDR3 is 14 residues. The ends were cut back, 2 bases at V and 2 bases at J, with 10 bases in the middle. CDR1 and CDR2 from the germline V gene are SNHLY and FYNNEI.

The rearrangement joins TRBV7-9 to TRBJ2-7; 12 bases map to TRBD1. The germline V gene encodes CDR1 SEHNR and CDR2 FQNEAQ (reference sequence). After removal of 5 bases from V and 5 bases from J, the junction contained 10 bases not matched to a gene. The CDR3 spans 16 residues. CDR3: CASSRGTGGSPHEQYF. For the CDR3, the DNA is TGTGCCAGCAGCCGTGGGACAGGGGGCAGTCCCCACGAGCAGTACTTC.

The genes are TRBV13 and TRBJ1-1, with unresolved D. Germline V gives CDR1 PRHDT, CDR2 FYEKMQ (reference sequence). The length of the CDR3 is 18 residues. The ends were cut back, 7 bases at V and 0 bases at J, with 24 bases in the middle. This CDR3 is CASKAARLRRPMNTEAFF. CDR3 nucleotides: TGTGCCAGCAAGGCTGCCAGGCTCCGCAGGCCCATGAACACTGAAGCTTTCTTT.

This clone was detected only once. The chain is built from TRBV9 and TRBJ2-1; 9 bases are a match to TRBD2. Per the germline V gene, CDR1 is SGDLS and CDR2 is YYNGEE. V lost 0 bases to trimming and J lost 4 bases; unmatched junction nucleotides: 5. This CDR3 region has 16 residues. Here the CDR3 DNA reads TGTGCCAGCAGCGTAGGGAGTAGCGGGGGTTACAATGAGCAGTTCTTC. Its translation: CASSVGSSGGYNEQFF. The full variable domain, its missing parts supplied by reference TRBV9 and TRBJ2-1, is DSGVTQTPKHLITATGQRVTLRCSPRSGDLSVYWYQQSLDQGLQFLIQYYNGEERAKGNILERFSAQQFPDLHSELNLSSLELGDSALYFCASSVGSSGGYNEQFFGPGTRLTVL.

This clone was observed a handful of times. This rearrangement joins TRBV13 to TRBJ1-1; the D gene is possibly TRBD1 (6 bases). Germline assignment: CDR1 PRHDT and CDR2 FYEKMQ (reference sequence). Trimming pared 5 bases from V and 2 bases from J, leaving 12 bases between. This CDR3 is 14 amino acids long. CDR3 DNA: TGTGCCAGCAGCCCCACAGGGTTCAACACTGAAGCTTTCTTT. Its translation is CASSPTGFNTEAFF.

The chain joins TRBV7-9 to TRBJ1-4; 7 positions match TRBD1. Germline V CDR1 and CDR2: SEHNR, FQNEAQ (reference sequence). V lost 6 bases and J lost 8; bases outside the gene matches: 12. CDR3 size: 15 residues. CDR3 amino acids: CASSPRGHIEEKLFF. DNA of the CDR3: TGTGCCAGCAGTCCAAGGGGGCACATAGAGGAAAAACTGTTTTTT.

The V and J genes are TRBV28 and TRBJ2-5; weak D call: TRBD2 (5 bases). The V end lost 2 bases, the J end lost 0 bases, and 16 bases lay between the germline ends. CDR3 length: 17 amino acids. Germline-derived CDR1 and CDR2 are MDHEN and SYDVKM. The CDR3 reads CASSLEGRLPYQETQYF. Here the CDR3 DNA reads TGTGCCAGCAGTTTAGAGGGCAGACTCCCGTACCAAGAGACCCAGTACTTC. Looking up the rest from reference TRBV28 and TRBJ2-5 gives the full variable domain: DVKVTQSSRYLVKRTGEKVFLECVQDMDHENMFWYRQDPGLGLRLIYFSYDVKMKEKGDIPEGYSVSREKKERFSLILESASTNQTSMYLCASSLEGRLPYQETQYFGPGTRLLVL.